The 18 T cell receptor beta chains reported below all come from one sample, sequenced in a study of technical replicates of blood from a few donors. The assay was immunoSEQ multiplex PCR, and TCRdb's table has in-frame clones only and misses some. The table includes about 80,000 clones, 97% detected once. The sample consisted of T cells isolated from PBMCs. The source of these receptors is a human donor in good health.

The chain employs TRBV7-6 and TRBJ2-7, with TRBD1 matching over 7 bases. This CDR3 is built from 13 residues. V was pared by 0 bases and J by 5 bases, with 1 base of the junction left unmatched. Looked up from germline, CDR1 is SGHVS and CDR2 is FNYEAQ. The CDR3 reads CASSLAGTDEQYF. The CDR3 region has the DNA TGTGCCAGCAGCTTAGCCGGGACAGACGAGCAGTACTTC.

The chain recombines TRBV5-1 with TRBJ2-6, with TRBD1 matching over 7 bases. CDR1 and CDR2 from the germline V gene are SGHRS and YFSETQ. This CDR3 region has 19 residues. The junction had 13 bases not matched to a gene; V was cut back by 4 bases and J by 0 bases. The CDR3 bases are TGCGCCAGCAGCCCGACCCGGGACAGTCGACTCTCTGGGGCCAACGTCCTGACTTTC. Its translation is CASSPTRDSRLSGANVLTF.

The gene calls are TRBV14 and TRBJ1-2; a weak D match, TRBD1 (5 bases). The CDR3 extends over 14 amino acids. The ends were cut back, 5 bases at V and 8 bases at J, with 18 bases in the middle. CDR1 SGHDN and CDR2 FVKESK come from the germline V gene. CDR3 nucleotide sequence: TGTGCCAGCAGCGGACGGGGGGGTGCGAGGGGCTACACCTTC. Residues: CASSGRGGARGYTF.

The CDR3 nucleotides are TGTGCCAGCAGTTACGACAGGAGAGACTATGGCTACACCTTC. Translating it yields CASSYDRRDYGYTF. The chain carries TRBV6-5 and TRBJ1-2, with D possibly being TRBD1 (6 bases). This CDR3 has 14 residues. Trimming stripped 2 bases from V and 3 bases from J, with 10 bases between. Germline V gene sequence: CDR1 MNHEY, CDR2 SVGAGI.

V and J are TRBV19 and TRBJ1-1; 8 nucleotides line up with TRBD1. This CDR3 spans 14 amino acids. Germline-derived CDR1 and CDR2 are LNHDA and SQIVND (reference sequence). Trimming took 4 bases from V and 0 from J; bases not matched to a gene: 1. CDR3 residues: CASSTQGVNTEAFF. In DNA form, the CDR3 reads TGTGCCAGTAGTACACAGGGGGTGAACACTGAAGCTTTCTTT.

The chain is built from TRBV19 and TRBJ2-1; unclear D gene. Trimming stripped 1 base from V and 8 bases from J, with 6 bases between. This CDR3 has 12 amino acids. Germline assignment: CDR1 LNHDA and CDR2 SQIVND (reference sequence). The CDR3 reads CASSIGRDEQFF. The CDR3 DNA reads TGTGCCAGTAGTATAGGTCGGGATGAGCAGTTCTTC.

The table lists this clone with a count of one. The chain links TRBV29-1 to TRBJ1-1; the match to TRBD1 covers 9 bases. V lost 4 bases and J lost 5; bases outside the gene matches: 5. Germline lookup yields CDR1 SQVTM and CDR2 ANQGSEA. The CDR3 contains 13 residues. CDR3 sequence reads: CSVAETGGTEAFF. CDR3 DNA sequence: TGCAGCGTTGCTGAGACAGGGGGAACTGAAGCTTTCTTT.

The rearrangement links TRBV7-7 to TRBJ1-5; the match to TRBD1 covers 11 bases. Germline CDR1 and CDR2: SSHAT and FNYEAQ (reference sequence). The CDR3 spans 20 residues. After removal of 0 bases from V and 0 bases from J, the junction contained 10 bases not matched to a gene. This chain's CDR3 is CASSLARDRGGFNSNQPQHF. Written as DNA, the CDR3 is TGTGCCAGCAGCTTAGCGCGGGACAGGGGGGGGTTTAATAGCAATCAGCCCCAGCATTTT. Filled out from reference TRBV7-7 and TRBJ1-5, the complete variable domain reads GAGVSQSPRYKVTKRGQDVTLRCDPISSHATLYWYQQALGQGPEFLTYFNYEAQPDKSGLPSDRFSAERPEGSISTLTIQRTEQRDSAMYRCASSLARDRGGFNSNQPQHFGDGTRLSIL.

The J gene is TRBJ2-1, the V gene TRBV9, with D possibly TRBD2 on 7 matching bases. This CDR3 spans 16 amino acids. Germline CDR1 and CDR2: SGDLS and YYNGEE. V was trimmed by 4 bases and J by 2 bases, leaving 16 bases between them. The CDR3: CASSPGGGGTYNEQFF. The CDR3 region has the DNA TGTGCCAGCAGCCCGGGGGGCGGGGGAACCTACAATGAGCAGTTCTTC.

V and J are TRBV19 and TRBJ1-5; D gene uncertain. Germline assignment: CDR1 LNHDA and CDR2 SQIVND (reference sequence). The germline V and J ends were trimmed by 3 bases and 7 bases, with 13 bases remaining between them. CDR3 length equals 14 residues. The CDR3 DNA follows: TGTGCCAGTAGTATCGGCGGGCGCTCGCAGCCCCAGCATTTT. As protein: CASSIGGRSQPQHF.

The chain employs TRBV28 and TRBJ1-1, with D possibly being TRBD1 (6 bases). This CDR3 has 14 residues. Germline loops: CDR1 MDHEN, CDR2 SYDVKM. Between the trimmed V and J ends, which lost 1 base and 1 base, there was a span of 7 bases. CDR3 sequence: CASSLLGANTEAFF. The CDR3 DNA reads TGTGCCAGCAGTTTATTGGGGGCGAACACTGAAGCTTTCTTT.

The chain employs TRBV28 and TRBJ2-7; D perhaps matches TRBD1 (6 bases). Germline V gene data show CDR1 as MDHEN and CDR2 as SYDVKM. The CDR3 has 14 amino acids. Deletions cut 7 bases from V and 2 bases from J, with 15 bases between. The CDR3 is CASTTGNTPYEQYF. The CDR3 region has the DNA TGTGCCAGCACCACAGGGAACACCCCCTACGAGCAGTACTTC.

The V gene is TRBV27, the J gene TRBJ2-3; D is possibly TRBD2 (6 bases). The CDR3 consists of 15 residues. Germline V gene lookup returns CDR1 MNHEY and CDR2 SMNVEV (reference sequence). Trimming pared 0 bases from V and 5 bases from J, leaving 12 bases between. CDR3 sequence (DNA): TGTGCCAGCAGTTTATCGGCGGGGTATTTAGATACGCAGTATTTT. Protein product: CASSLSAGYLDTQYF.

CDR3 in amino acids: CASSLGKLYEQYF. CDR3 in DNA: TGTGCCAGCAGCTTAGGAAAGCTCTACGAGCAGTACTTC. This chain uses TRBV7-9 with TRBJ2-7; D uncertain. CDR3 size: 13 residues. Trimming took off 1 base at V and 3 bases at J, with 7 bases between the two ends. Germline V CDR1 and CDR2: SEHNR, FQNEAQ (reference sequence).

CDR3 in amino acids: CASRRGGGGQPQHF. The CDR3, as DNA: TGTGCCAGCAGGAGAGGGGGGGGTGGACAGCCCCAGCATTTT. The gene calls are TRBV6-5 and TRBJ1-5, with a possible D match to TRBD1 (6 bases). Trimming stripped 6 bases from V and 7 bases from J, with 16 bases between. This CDR3 spans 14 amino acids. Germline assignment: CDR1 MNHEY and CDR2 SVGAGI.

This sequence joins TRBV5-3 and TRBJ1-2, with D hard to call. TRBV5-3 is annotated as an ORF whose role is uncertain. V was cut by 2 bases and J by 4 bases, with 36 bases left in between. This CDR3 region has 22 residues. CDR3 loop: CARSFQYYKWPHKSHFGYGYTF. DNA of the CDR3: TGTGCCAGAAGCTTCCAATACTACAAATGGCCACACAAGAGCCATTTTGGCTATGGCTACACCTTC.

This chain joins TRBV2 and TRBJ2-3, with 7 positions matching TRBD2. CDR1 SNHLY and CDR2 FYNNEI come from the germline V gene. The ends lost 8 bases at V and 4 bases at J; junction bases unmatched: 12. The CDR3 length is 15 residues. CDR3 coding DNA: TGTGCCAGCCCCTCCAGCGGGGCAATCCCAGATACGCAGTATTTT. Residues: CASPSSGAIPDTQYF.

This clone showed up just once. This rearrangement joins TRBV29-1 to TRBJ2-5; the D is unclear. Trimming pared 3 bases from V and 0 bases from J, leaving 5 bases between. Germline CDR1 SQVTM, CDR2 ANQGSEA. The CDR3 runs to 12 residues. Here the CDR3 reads CSVERNQETQYF. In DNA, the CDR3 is TGCAGCGTTGAGCGCAACCAAGAGACCCAGTACTTC.